This passage covers 10 T cell receptor beta chains from one sample sequenced in a study of beta chain features in type 1 diabetes. Since all of the isolated RNA was reverse transcribed, expressed TCRB transcripts were what got sequenced. Only in-frame clones appear in the TCRdb table, and some are missing; sequencing was by immunoSEQ multiplex PCR. The sample carries fewer than 150,000 clones, less than 8.5% recorded once. Input material: central memory CD4+ T cells from blood. These receptors came from a woman aged 25 to 45 in good health.

This sequence joins TRBV10-3 and TRBJ2-1; 8 bases are a match to TRBD1. Germline V gene lookup returns CDR1 ENHRY and CDR2 SYGVKD. V was pared by 8 bases and J by 8 bases, with 5 bases of the junction left unmatched. The CDR3 covers 12 residues. The CDR3 here is CAIGTGGDEQFF. Here the CDR3 DNA reads TGTGCCATCGGGACAGGAGGCGATGAGCAGTTCTTC.

There are a few counts of this clone. The chain employs TRBV11-2 and TRBJ2-1; 8 positions agree with TRBD1. The ends lost 5 bases at V and 4 bases at J; junction bases unmatched: 7. The CDR3 extends over 15 amino acids. Germline values: CDR1 SGHAT, CDR2 FQNNGV. The CDR3: CASSLGTGLYNEQFF. CDR3 in DNA: TGTGCCAGCAGCCTTGGGACAGGCTTGTACAATGAGCAGTTCTTC.

This clone was recorded a few times. The CDR3 sequence is CASSGGWGGANVLTF. CDR3 coding DNA: TGTGCCAGCAGCGGAGGGTGGGGTGGGGCCAACGTCCTGACTTTC. This sequence joins TRBV2 and TRBJ2-6, with TRBD2 as a possible D gene (6 bases). This CDR3 comprises 15 residues. Germline V lookup: CDR1 SNHLY, CDR2 FYNNEI. V was clipped by 6 bases and J by 3 bases, with 12 bases between them.

This clone was recorded at least ten times. The chain carries TRBV13 and TRBJ2-7; 12 positions match TRBD2. CDR3 length: 16 amino acids. V shed 1 base and J 7 bases; nucleotides not matched to a gene: 8. Per germline, CDR1 PRHDT and CDR2 FYEKMQ (reference sequence). CDR3 in amino acids: CASSLAGLAGSREQYF. CDR3 DNA: TGTGCCAGCAGCTTAGCCGGACTAGCGGGATCGCGGGAGCAGTACTTC.

This clone was found a few times. V is TRBV6-6 and J is TRBJ2-3, with a weak D call TRBD1 (5 bases). The V end lost 2 bases, the J end lost 3 bases, and 9 bases lay between the germline ends. The CDR3 spans 14 residues. Looked up from germline, CDR1 is MNHNY and CDR2 is SVGAGI (reference sequence). The DNA of the CDR3 is TGTGCCAGCAGTTACGGGGCGGAAACAGATACGCAGTATTTT. This sequence encodes CASSYGAETDTQYF.

This clone was observed a handful of times. The chain uses TRBV7-8 and TRBJ2-2; 8 bases line up with TRBD2. The CDR3 is 15 residues long. CDR1 and CDR2 from the germline V gene are SGHVS and FQNEAQ. V dropped 6 bases and J dropped 0; count of bases not matched to a gene: 3. The CDR3: CASRVSGANTGELFF. CDR3 nucleotide sequence: TGTGCCAGCAGGGTTAGCGGGGCGAACACCGGGGAGCTGTTTTTT.

With regard to this clone: The sample contains more than one DNA sequence encoding this CDR3. The chain recombines TRBV28 with TRBJ2-7, with D tentatively TRBD2 (5 bases). Germline lookup yields CDR1 MDHEN and CDR2 SYDVKM. This CDR3 spans 13 amino acids. The germline V and J ends were trimmed by 2 bases and 2 bases, with 7 bases remaining between them. The CDR3 loop is CASSLGGTYEQYF. The CDR3, as DNA: TGTGCCAGCAGTTTAGGAGGCACCTACGAGCAGTACTTC.

This chain joins TRBV28 and TRBJ2-7, with 11 positions matching TRBD2. The CDR3 runs to 15 residues. V lost 6 bases, J lost 2 bases, and 6 bases stayed unmatched. Germline assignment: CDR1 MDHEN and CDR2 SYDVKM. The CDR3, as DNA: TGTGCCAGCAGCTTAGGGACTAGCGGTCCCTACGAGCAGTACTTC. It encodes CASSLGTSGPYEQYF.

This clone was seen only a few times. The chain uses TRBV29-1 and TRBJ2-3; the match to TRBD1 covers 7 bases. Germline lookup yields CDR1 SQVTM and CDR2 ANQGSEA. This CDR3 has 14 residues. Trimming cost V 4 bases and J 4 bases; bases outside gene matches: 8. The CDR3 bases are TGCAGCGTTGTGGACAGGATGAGGGCAGATACGCAGTATTTT. Encoded protein: CSVVDRMRADTQYF.

This clone was seen a few times. The chain employs TRBV7-9 and TRBJ2-7; TRBD2 agrees at 7 bases. The ends lost 2 bases at V and 2 bases at J; junction bases unmatched: 9. CDR3 size: 16 residues. Germline lookup yields CDR1 SEHNR and CDR2 FQNEAQ (reference sequence). The CDR3 spells CASSLYPPSGPYEQYF. CDR3 nucleotide sequence: TGTGCCAGCAGCTTATACCCGCCTAGCGGCCCCTACGAGCAGTACTTC.